The next 24 T cell receptor beta chains were all read from a single sample in a study of CD8 T cells in ankylosing spondylitis. TCRdb re-called the 5' RACE reads through MiXCR, storing one row per CDR3 protein. The sample yields about 140,000 distinct CDR3 sequences, under 35% seen once. Sequenced sample: synovial fluid, either unsorted or a sorted T cell fraction (not recorded which). The origin of the receptors is a male donor with ankylosing spondylitis.

This rearrangement joins TRBV6-1 to TRBJ2-1; 8 nucleotides agree with TRBD2. This CDR3 contains 15 residues. Looked up from germline, CDR1 is MNHNS and CDR2 is SASEGT. The V gene end was trimmed by 5 bases and the J gene end by 7 bases; junction bases not matched to a gene: 10. The CDR3 bases are TGTGCCAGCAGTAAGAGAGTTGGGACTAGGAATGAGCAGTTCTTC. Its protein product is CASSKRVGTRNEQFF.

V is TRBV20-1 and J is TRBJ1-6; D unresolved. V dropped 0 bases and J dropped 6 bases, with 12 bases sitting between them. CDR1 and CDR2 from the germline V gene are DFQATT and SNEGSKA (reference sequence). This CDR3 comprises 15 residues. As DNA, the CDR3 is TGCAGTGCTAGAGATAGTGGAGGGAGTAATTCACCCCTCCACTTT. This translates into CSARDSGGSNSPLHF.

The chain joins TRBV12-3 or TRBV12-4 to TRBJ1-5; perhaps TRBD1 as D (5 bases). The V end was cut by 3 bases, the J end by 4 bases, with 13 bases between. The CDR3 consists of 15 residues. DNA for the CDR3: TGTGCCAGCAGTTTTTATGAGGGGCCTAATCAGCCCCAGCATTTT. Its translation: CASSFYEGPNQPQHF.

This clonotype was observed a few times. The genes are TRBV5-1 and TRBJ2-7, with D maybe TRBD2 (6 bases). Deletions cut 4 bases from V and 1 base from J, with 12 bases between. This CDR3 has 14 amino acids. The germline V gene encodes CDR1 SGHRS and CDR2 YFSETQ. CDR3: CASSQRGLSYEQYF. The CDR3 region has the DNA TGCGCCAGCAGCCAGAGGGGACTGTCCTACGAGCAGTACTTC.

This clonotype has only a few counts. DNA for the CDR3: TGCGCCAGCAGCTTGGACTTACAGGTCCTCGGTGGCTACACCTTC. It translates to CASSLDLQVLGGYTF. This chain connects TRBV5-1 to TRBJ1-2; TRBD1 is a possible D gene (5 bases). V was pared by 0 bases and J by 7 bases, with 16 bases between. CDR1 and CDR2 (germline): SGHRS, YFSETQ. The CDR3 covers 15 residues.

The chain is built from TRBV12-3 or TRBV12-4 and TRBJ2-4; tentatively, D is TRBD1 or TRBD2 (5 bases each). The CDR3 is 16 residues long. Trimming shortened V by 6 bases and J by 1 base, and 16 bases separated the two germline ends. CDR3 DNA sequence: TGTGCCAGCAGACCCGGGACCGAGGGGGCCAAAAACATTCAGTACTTC. Translating gives CASRPGTEGAKNIQYF.

The genes are TRBV20-1 and TRBJ2-5, with a weak D call TRBD1 (5 bases). Germline loops: CDR1 DFQATT, CDR2 SNEGSKA (reference sequence). The CDR3 runs to 13 residues. The germline V and J ends were trimmed by 5 bases and 3 bases, with 13 bases remaining between them. CDR3 nucleotides: TGCAGTGCTCCAGTTAGGGGCAAAGAGACCCAGTACTTC. Protein product: CSAPVRGKETQYF.

The CDR3 coding sequence is TGTGCCAGTAGTACGACCGACAGGTTGGTCTCTGGAAACACCATATATTTT. It translates to CASSTTDRLVSGNTIYF. V gene TRBV19 combines with J gene TRBJ1-3; D might be TRBD1 (6 bases). The V end lost 4 bases, the J end lost 0 bases, and 16 bases lay between the germline ends. The germline gives CDR1 LNHDA, CDR2 SQIVND (reference sequence). This CDR3 region has 17 residues.

The genes are TRBV29-1 and TRBJ1-5; 7 nucleotides agree with TRBD1. The CDR3 totals 12 residues. V shed 5 bases and J 4 bases; nucleotides not matched to a gene: 2. Germline lookup yields CDR1 SQVTM and CDR2 ANQGSEA. CDR3: CSVKTGNQPQHF. CDR3 coding DNA: TGCAGCGTTAAGACAGGGAATCAGCCCCAGCATTTT.

The chain carries TRBV19 and TRBJ2-2; D gene ambiguous. V was cut by 3 bases and J by 7 bases, with 6 bases left in between. Germline values: CDR1 LNHDA, CDR2 SQIVND (reference sequence). CDR3 length equals 12 residues. CDR3 residues: CASSMRGGELFF. The CDR3 DNA reads TGTGCCAGTAGTATGCGTGGCGGGGAGCTGTTTTTT. Drawing the rest from reference TRBV19 and TRBJ2-2, the complete variable domain is DGGITQSPKYLFRKEGQNVTLSCEQNLNHDAMYWYRQDPGQGLRLIYYSQIVNDFQKGDIAEGYSVSREKKESFPLTVTSAQKNPTAFYLCASSMRGGELFFGEGSRLTVL.

This clonotype was seen only a few times. The chain joins TRBV28 to TRBJ1-2, with 9 bases identical to TRBD1. J gave up 8 bases and V 6 bases, and 7 bases lay outside the gene matches. The CDR3 spans 13 residues. The V gene's germline CDR1 is MDHEN and CDR2 SYDVKM. The CDR3 loop is CASSPTGGRGYTF. The DNA of the CDR3 is TGTGCCAGCAGCCCGACAGGGGGTAGGGGCTACACCTTC.

This sequence joins TRBV18 and TRBJ1-1, with D uncertain. The germline V and J ends were trimmed by 1 base and 2 bases, with 8 bases remaining between them. The CDR3 contains 14 residues. Germline V gene sequence: CDR1 KGHSH, CDR2 LQKENI. CDR3 DNA sequence: TGTGCCAGCTCACCACTGGCACGCAACACTGAAGCTTTCTTT. It encodes CASSPLARNTEAFF.

The chain couples TRBV20-1 to TRBJ2-5, with D perhaps matching TRBD1 (5 bases). CDR1 and CDR2 (germline): DFQATT, SNEGSKA (reference sequence). Trimming pared 1 base from V and 1 base from J, leaving 7 bases between. The length of the CDR3 is 13 residues. The CDR3 DNA sequence: TGCAGTGCTAGAGGGACACCCCAAGAGACCCAGTACTTC. The encoded protein is CSARGTPQETQYF.

The sample holds one count of this clonotype. The J gene is TRBJ2-2, the V gene TRBV7-3; 7 bases fit TRBD2. The CDR3 consists of 16 residues. Germline V gene sequence: CDR1 SGHTA, CDR2 FQGTGA. V dropped 0 bases and J dropped 4; count of bases not matched to a gene: 5. The CDR3 DNA follows: TGTGCCAGCAGCTTAACCGGGGGGACGACCACCGGGGAGCTGTTTTTT. Encoded protein: CASSLTGGTTTGELFF.

This chain uses TRBV7-9 with TRBJ1-4; 7 nucleotides match TRBD1. V dropped 4 bases and J dropped 8; count of bases not matched to a gene: 7. CDR1 is SEHNR and CDR2 is FQNEAQ in the germline V gene (reference sequence). The CDR3 is 14 residues long. In DNA, the CDR3 is TGTGCCAGCAGCTCCAATACAGGGGAAGAAAAACTGTTTTTT. Translation: CASSSNTGEEKLFF.

There are many counts of this clonotype. V is TRBV27 and J is TRBJ1-2, with D tentatively TRBD1 (5 bases). Trimming left V 6 bases short and J 4 bases short, with 12 bases between. There are 13 residues in the CDR3. Germline CDR1 and CDR2: MNHEY and SMNVEV (reference sequence). The CDR3 DNA reads TGTGCCAGCAGGGGGCAGGGCGGCTATGGCTACACCTTC. Protein product: CASRGQGGYGYTF.

This sequence joins TRBV2 and TRBJ2-2; TRBD2 matches at 9 bases. CDR3 length equals 12 residues. The V and J ends lost 10 bases and 7 bases, in that order; junction bases with no gene match: 4. Germline V gene data show CDR1 as SNHLY and CDR2 as FYNNEI. The CDR3 nucleotides read TGTGCCAAACAGACTAGCGGCGGGGAGCTGTTTTTT. This encodes CAKQTSGGELFF.

V gene TRBV7-2 combines with J gene TRBJ2-1; D possibly matches TRBD1 or TRBD2 (5 bases each). V lost 5 bases, J lost 2 bases, and 13 bases lay in between. The CDR3 length is 15 residues. CDR1 SGHTA and CDR2 FQGNSA come from the germline V gene. The CDR3 protein is CASSLQRGTYNEQFF. CDR3 nucleotides: TGTGCCAGCAGCCTACAGAGGGGTACCTACAATGAGCAGTTCTTC.

The chain uses TRBV5-1 and TRBJ2-1; TRBD2 matches at 9 bases. Germline lookup yields CDR1 SGHRS and CDR2 YFSETQ. The CDR3 has 16 residues. Trimming removed 3 bases from V and 1 base from J; junction bases left unmatched: 5. DNA for the CDR3: TGCGCCAGCAGCTGGATTAGCGGGAGTTCCTACAATGAGCAGTTCTTC. This codes for CASSWISGSSYNEQFF.

This clonotype showed up just a few times. The CDR3 DNA is TGTGCCATCAGTGGGACCACCTGGGAGCAGTACTTC. Translation: CAISGTTWEQYF. The V gene is TRBV10-3, the J gene TRBJ2-7; D unresolved. CDR3 length: 12 residues. The V gene lost 4 bases and the J gene lost 7 bases, with 11 bases spanning the gap. Germline V lookup: CDR1 ENHRY, CDR2 SYGVKD.

V and J are TRBV29-1 and TRBJ1-2; perhaps TRBD1 as D (5 bases). Germline V lookup: CDR1 SQVTM, CDR2 ANQGSEA. V was cut by 6 bases and J by 10 bases, with 15 bases left in between. This CDR3 contains 11 residues. The CDR3 bases are TGCAGCGTCGCGGACAACCGCGACTACACCTTC. It is translated as CSVADNRDYTF. Variable domain in full (rest from reference TRBV29-1 and TRBJ1-2): SAVISQKPSRDICQRGTSLTIQCQVDSQVTMMFWYRQQPGQSLTLIATANQGSEATYESGFVIDKFPISRPNLTFSTLTVSNMSPEDSSIYLCSVADNRDYTFGSGTRLTVV.

The chain joins TRBV28 to TRBJ1-6; D perhaps matches TRBD1 (6 bases). CDR3 length equals 15 residues. V lost 7 bases, J lost 4 bases, and 14 bases lay in between. Looked up from germline, CDR1 is MDHEN and CDR2 is SYDVKM. CDR3 bases: TGTGCCAGCAAGCGGGGGCGGGGGTATAATTCACCCCTCCACTTT. Protein sequence: CASKRGRGYNSPLHF.

This clonotype was counted between two and nine times. The chain carries TRBV5-6 and TRBJ2-7; D uncertain. The length of the CDR3 is 12 residues. The V end was cut by 9 bases, the J end by 0 bases, with 10 bases between. CDR1 SGHDT and CDR2 YYEEEE come from the germline V gene. CDR3 residues: CATRKGSYEQYF. CDR3 DNA: TGTGCCACCAGGAAGGGCTCCTACGAGCAGTACTTC.

This clonotype was observed a single time. The chain uses TRBV4-2 and TRBJ2-1; D possibly matches TRBD1 or TRBD2 (7 bases each). In germline, CDR1 is LGHNA, CDR2 YNFKEQ. This CDR3 comprises 16 residues. V was shortened by 0 bases and J by 9 bases, with 18 bases between the two germline ends. Here the CDR3 reads CASSQDFRTRGGEQFF. The CDR3 DNA reads TGTGCCAGCAGCCAAGATTTCCGGACCAGGGGGGGTGAGCAGTTCTTC.